This T cell receptor beta chain was observed in a study of T cells after yellow fever vaccination. Study-level information: The SMART-Seq v4 Ultra Low Input method served to prepare the low-cell-number fractions.

Template switching by 5'RACE produced TCR cDNA, adding a universal primer site and UMIs. Via MiXCR, TCRdb re-called the 5' RACE reads, giving one row per CDR3 protein. The sample contains around 610,000 distinct CDR3 sequences, roughly 12% of which appear only once. V lost 8 bases and J lost 5, with 18 bases in between. This CDR3 has 15 residues. CDR1 and CDR2 (germline): SEHNR, FQNEAQ (reference sequence). This clonotype came up a few times. The antigen is unknown. General observations from the study: Primary-vaccination clones mostly resurfaced post-booster (around 96% CD4, roughly 87% CD8).

The specimen was PBMCs, collected on the day of the yellow fever booster vaccination. The receptor was derived from a man aged 25 to 40 who received the YFV17D yellow fever vaccine. The rearrangement links TRBV7-9 to TRBJ2-2; D possibly uses TRBD1 or TRBD2 (5 bases each). In DNA form, the CDR3 reads TGTGCCAGCCACATAGACGGGACCGAGACCGGGGAGCTGTTTTTT. Its translation is CASHIDGTETGELFF.